Here is one TCR beta chain with its context. Germline V lookup: CDR1 SNHLY, CDR2 FYNNEI. CDR3 length: 13 residues. V lost 4 bases, J lost 4 bases, and 10 bases lay in between. This entry comes from a study of T cell responses to AZD1222 COVID-19 vaccine. The wider study: The analysis combined second doses at about 4 or about 12 weeks.

Using immunoSEQ multiplex PCR, the repertoire was profiled, and TCRdb retains in-frame clones only, with some absent. In the table there are roughly 120,000 clones, 89% of which are singletons. The material sequenced was peripheral blood, taken on day 0 of AZD1222 vaccination. This clonotype originated in an adult in good health. The rearrangement joins TRBV2 to TRBJ1-2; D gene uncertain. CDR3: CASSVWGGYGYTF. The CDR3 nucleotides read TGTGCCAGCAGTGTCTGGGGAGGCTATGGCTACACCTTC.